The present T cell receptor beta chain was sequenced within a study of graft-versus-host responses after intestinal transplantation. Study in general: Transplants given to recipients were multivisceral, liver-intestinal, or isolated intestinal. The recipients all started with anti-thymocyte globulin induction and then took tacrolimus and steroids for three to four years. The study's findings and limits: Individuals who had graft-donor T cell macrochimerism had allografts that showed high graft-versus-host to host-versus-graft clonal ratios. Recipient marrow contained GvH clones, some of which appeared first in ileum or blood.

This clone was observed a handful of times. Researchers placed 200,000 CFSE-labeled responder cells in culture with 200,000 irradiated, violet-dye-labeled stimulator cells. Generated by immunoSEQ multiplex PCR, the TCRdb table keeps only in-frame clones and is missing some. The sample lists around 21,000 clones; approximately 33% were seen once. The receptor's source is a human patient who received an intestinal transplant. The specimen comprised alloreactive CD8+ T cells from a mixed lymphocyte reaction culture, sampled before intestinal transplant. Subset reported: CFSE-low proliferating T cells sorted from approximately 6-day pre-transplant mixed lymphocyte reaction (GvH or HvG direction).

CDR3 nucleotides: TGTGCCAGCAGTTCTGGCGGGGCGTACGAGCAGTACTTC. Translation gives CASSSGGAYEQYF. The rearrangement joins TRBV27 to TRBJ2-7; possible D gene TRBD2, 6 bases. Germline-derived CDR1 and CDR2 are MNHEY and SMNVEV (reference sequence). The V end was cut by 4 bases, the J end by 4 bases, with 11 bases between. CDR3 length: 13 amino acids.